The source of this TCR beta chain is a study of T cell repertoires in cytomegalovirus infection. Background on the study: Selected CMV epitopes included recently identified HLA-C-restricted ones as well as well-studied HLA-B-restricted ones. Matching HLA type, along with CMV infection, was indicated by public TCR beta signatures. Findings and limits, study-wide: Dominating the ex vivo response were HLA-C-restricted CMV-specific TCR beta clonotypes. Adding up the frequency of public TCR beta families identified people who carried CMV plus the relevant HLA.

Points on this clonotype: Its antigen remains unknown.

MiXCR, applied by TCRdb to the reads, yields one record per CDR3 protein. The table has 900,000 to 950,000 distinct CDR3 sequences, 31% seen once. The sample here was cultured CD8+ T cells from PBMCs, taken from culture after CMV antigen stimulation. This receptor was identified in a human donor in good health (CMV status not recorded). Some clones in this sample may be carry-over from other donors' samples.

This CDR3 is CASSLDKHNEQFF. The CDR3 nucleotides are TGTGCCAGCAGCTTAGACAAGCACAATGAGCAGTTCTTC. The rearrangement uses TRBV7-6 and TRBJ2-1; D remains ambiguous. Germline V gives CDR1 SGHVS, CDR2 FNYEAQ. Trimming took off 1 base at V and 5 bases at J, with 6 bases between the two ends. The CDR3 runs to 13 residues.